This T cell receptor beta chain was recovered during a study of blood T cells in healthy people across ages. Study-wide results and caveats: The lack of PBMC sorting stopped any conclusive naive versus antigen-experienced comparison. The CMV status of each donor remained undetermined, and this could have confounded shifts in expanded clonotypes.

It was with a sample-barcoded 5' primer and a J-beta primer mix that a second PCR of about 6 to 12 cycles was run. Paired-end reads containing CDR3 totaled no fewer than 3 million for each sample. From the 5' RACE reads, TCRdb called clonotypes with MiXCR, one entry per CDR3 protein. The sample has roughly 1 million distinct CDR3 sequences, roughly a quarter seen once. This clonotype was observed a few times. What it recognizes is unknown. In germline, CDR1 is SGHTA, CDR2 FQGNSA. This CDR3 has 14 amino acids. V dropped 6 bases and J dropped 6 bases, with 15 bases sitting between them. This same sample was also part of a study on T cells of mothers and their children.

This TCR came from a girl between 2 and 10 years old in good health. Material: blood. The chain recombines TRBV7-2 with TRBJ2-1; the D is unclear. Here the CDR3 DNA reads TGTGCCAGCAGTCTTCCACCAATTTTCAATGAGCAGTTCTTC. This encodes CASSLPPIFNEQFF. Looking up the rest from reference TRBV7-2 and TRBJ2-1 gives the full variable domain: GAGVSQSPSNKVTEKGKDVELRCDPISGHTALYWYRQSLGQGLEFLIYFQGNSAPDKSGLPSDRFSAERTGGSVSTLTIQRTQQEDSAVYLCASSLPPIFNEQFFGPGTRLTVL.